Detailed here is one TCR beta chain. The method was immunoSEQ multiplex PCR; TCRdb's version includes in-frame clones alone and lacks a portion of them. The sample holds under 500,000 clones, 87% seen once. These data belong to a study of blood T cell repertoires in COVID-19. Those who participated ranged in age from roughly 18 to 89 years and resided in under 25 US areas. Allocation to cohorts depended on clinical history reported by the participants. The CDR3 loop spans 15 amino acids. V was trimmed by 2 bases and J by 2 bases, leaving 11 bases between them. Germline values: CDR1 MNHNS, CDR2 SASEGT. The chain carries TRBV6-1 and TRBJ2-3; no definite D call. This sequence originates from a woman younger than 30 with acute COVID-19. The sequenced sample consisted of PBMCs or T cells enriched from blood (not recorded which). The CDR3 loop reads CASSEQAYSTDTQYF. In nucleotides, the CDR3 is TGTGCCAGCAGTGAACAAGCTTATTCCACAGATACGCAGTATTTT.